The clone carrying this T cell receptor (beta chain) was counted many times. The CDR3 has 15 amino acids. With 7 bases clipped from V and 6 bases from J, the junction kept 13 bases outside the gene matches. Per the germline V gene, CDR1 is SQVTM and CDR2 is ANQGSEA. The data stem from a study of CD8 T cells in ankylosing spondylitis. TCRdb reprocessed the 5' RACE reads with MiXCR, giving one entry per CDR3 protein. Here the sample spans under 450,000 distinct CDR3 sequences, approximately 20% being singletons. Sequenced input: blood, either unsorted or a sorted T cell fraction (not recorded which). This rearrangement joins TRBV29-1 to TRBJ2-1, with 9 bases matching TRBD1. The receptor's source is a male donor with ankylosing spondylitis or in good health (not recorded which). CDR3 residues: CSAEPPGQGVNEQFF. In DNA form, the CDR3 reads TGCAGCGCCGAACCCCCGGGACAGGGCGTCAATGAGCAGTTCTTC.